This TCR beta chain is drawn from a study of blood T cell repertoires in COVID-19. Study-wide context: Material from acute and convalescent COVID-19 was sourced from the United States, Italy and Spain. T cells, B-cell-depleted T cells, or PBMCs supplied cDNA or gDNA.

V shed 5 bases and J shed 10 bases, with 9 bases lying between them. The CDR3 consists of 11 residues. The germline V gene has CDR1 SEHNR and CDR2 FQNEAQ (reference sequence). Per the original methods: Reference gene primer amplification in the assay estimated nucleated cell counts. Clones were read by immunoSEQ multiplex PCR, and TCRdb kept only the in-frame ones, dropping some. The DNA gave D and trimming, while V, J and clone size come from that table. The profile shows around 45,000 clones, 80% to 90% of them singletons. Sequences were obtained from peripheral blood. This TCR was sampled from a man older than 75 with acute or convalescent COVID-19. This chain uses TRBV7-9 with TRBJ2-1; D is unresolved. The CDR3 sequence is CASSPLQEQFF. CDR3 nucleotides: TGTGCCAGCAGCCCCCTTCAGGAGCAGTTCTTC.